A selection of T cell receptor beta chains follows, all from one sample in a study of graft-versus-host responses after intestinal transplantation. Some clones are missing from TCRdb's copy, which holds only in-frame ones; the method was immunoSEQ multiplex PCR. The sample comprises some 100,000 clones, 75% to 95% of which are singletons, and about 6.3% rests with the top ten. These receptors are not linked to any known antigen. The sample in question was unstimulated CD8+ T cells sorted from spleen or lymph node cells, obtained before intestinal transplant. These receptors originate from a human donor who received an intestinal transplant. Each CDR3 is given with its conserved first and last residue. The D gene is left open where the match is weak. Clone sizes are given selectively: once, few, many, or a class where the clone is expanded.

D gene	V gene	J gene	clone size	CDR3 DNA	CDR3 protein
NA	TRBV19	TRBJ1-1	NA	TGTGCCATACAGGGTGGAGGAAGCACTGAAGCTTTCTTT	CAIQGGGSTEAFF
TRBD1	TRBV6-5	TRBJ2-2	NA	TGTGCCAGCAGTTACCAGGGGGACGCCGGGGAGCTGTTTTTT	CASSYQGDAGELFF
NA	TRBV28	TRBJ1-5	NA	TGTGCCAGCAGCCCCAGCAGTTACAATCAGCCCCAGCATTTT	CASSPSSYNQPQHF
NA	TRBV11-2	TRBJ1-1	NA	TGTGCCAGCAGGCTACTGAACTCGGGGGTGAACACTGAAGCTTTCTTT	CASRLLNSGVNTEAFF
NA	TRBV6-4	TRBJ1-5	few	TGTGCCAGCAGTGAGAGGGGGGACAATCAGCCCCAGCATTTT	CASSERGDNQPQHF
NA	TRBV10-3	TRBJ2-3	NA	TGTGCCATCAGTGATCTCACTAGCTATAGGACAGATACGCAGTATTTT	CAISDLTSYRTDTQYF
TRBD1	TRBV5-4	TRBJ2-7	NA	TGTGCCAGCAGCGGGGGTGAGGGACAGTGGCCGAAATACGAGCAGTACTTC	CASSGGEGQWPKYEQYF
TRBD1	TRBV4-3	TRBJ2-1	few	TGCGCCAGCAGCCAAGTAGGACAGGAAGGAAATCGTGAGCAGTTCTTC	CASSQVGQEGNREQFF
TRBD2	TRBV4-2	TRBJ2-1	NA	TGTGCCAGCAGCGTGACTAGCGGGGATAATGAGCAGTTCTTC	CASSVTSGDNEQFF
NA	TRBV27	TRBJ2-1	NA	TGTGCCAGCAGTCCGCGCCGACAGGTCCCCTACAATGAGCAGTTCTTC	CASSPRRQVPYNEQFF
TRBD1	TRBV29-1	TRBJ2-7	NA	TGCAGCGTTGTGACAGGGTTAACCTACGAGCAGTACTTC	CSVVTGLTYEQYF
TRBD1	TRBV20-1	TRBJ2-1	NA	TGCAGTGCTAGCAACAGGGGCCGAGGAGTCTTC	CSASNRGRGVF
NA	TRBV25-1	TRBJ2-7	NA	TGTGCCAGCAGTGGAGACCTTGCCTACGAGCAGTACTTC	CASSGDLAYEQYF
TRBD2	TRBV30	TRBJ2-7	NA	TGTGCCTTGGGACTAGCGGAATCCTACGAGCAGTACTTC	CALGLAESYEQYF
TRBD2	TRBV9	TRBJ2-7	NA	TGTGCCAGCAGCGTAGAGGCGGGAGCGTACGAGCAGTACTTC	CASSVEAGAYEQYF
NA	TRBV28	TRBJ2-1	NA	TGTGCCAGCAGCGGGGTTCAAAGAACCTACAATGAGCAGTTCTTC	CASSGVQRTYNEQFF
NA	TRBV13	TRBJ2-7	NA	TGTGCCAGCAGCTTAGAAGGAGTCTACGAGCAGTACTTC	CASSLEGVYEQYF
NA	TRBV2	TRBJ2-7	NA	TGTGCCAGCAGTTTGGGGCACAACACACTTGAGCAGTACTTC	CASSLGHNTLEQYF
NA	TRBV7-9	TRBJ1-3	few	TGTGCCAGCAGCGCCACGTTCTCTGGAAACACCATATATTTT	CASSATFSGNTIYF
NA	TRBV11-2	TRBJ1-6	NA	TGTGCCAGCAGCTTAAGGGGTCCTAGCTCCTATAATTCACCCCTCCACTTT	CASSLRGPSSYNSPLHF
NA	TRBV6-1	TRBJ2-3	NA	TGTGCCAGCAGTGAAGTGGTGGGGGGGCCGGTCTCAACAGATACGCAGTATTTT	CASSEVVGGPVSTDTQYF
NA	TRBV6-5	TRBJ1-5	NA	TGTGCCAGCAGCCAAACCGGCGGGCGGAATCAGCCCCAGCATTTT	CASSQTGGRNQPQHF
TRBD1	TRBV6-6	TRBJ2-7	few	TGTGCCAGCAGTTACGGGACAGGGGCTGCGGAGCAGTACTTC	CASSYGTGAAEQYF
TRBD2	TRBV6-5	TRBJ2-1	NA	TGTGCCAGCAGTACAGCGGGGGGTGCAGGGGAGCAGTTCTTC	CASSTAGGAGEQFF
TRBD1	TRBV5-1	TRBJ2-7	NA	TGCGCCAGCAGCCAAAACTGGGACAGGGAGACCTACGAGCAGTACTTC	CASSQNWDRETYEQYF
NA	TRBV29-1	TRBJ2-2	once	TGCAGCGTTGTATTAGGTGCCGGGGAGCTGTTTTTT	CSVVLGAGELFF
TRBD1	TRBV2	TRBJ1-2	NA	TGTGCCAGCAGTTTGGGACAGGTGGACTACGAAGGCGGCTACACCTTC	CASSLGQVDYEGGYTF
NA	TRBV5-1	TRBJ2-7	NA	TGCGCCAGCAGTAGGGCGGACCCCTACGAGCAGTACTTC	CASSRADPYEQYF
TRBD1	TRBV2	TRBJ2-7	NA	TGTGCCAGCAGGATCTACCGGGACAGGGTATACGAGCAGTACTTC	CASRIYRDRVYEQYF
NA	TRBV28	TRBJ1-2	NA	TGTGCCAGCCGCCCCCACGGGGACCACTATGGCTACACCTTC	CASRPHGDHYGYTF
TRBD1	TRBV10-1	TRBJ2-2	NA	TGCGCCAGCAGTGAGGGGACAGGGTCATCCGGGGAGCTGTTTTTT	CASSEGTGSSGELFF
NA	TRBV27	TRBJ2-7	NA	TGTGCCAGCACCTTATCCCGGGACACTTCCTACGAGCAGTACTTC	CASTLSRDTSYEQYF
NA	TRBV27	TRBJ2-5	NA	TGTGCCAGCGCCACGTACGGGACCCAGTACTTC	CASATYGTQYF
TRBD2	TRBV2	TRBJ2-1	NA	TGTGCCCGAAGCCGCAGGGAGCGGGAGGGCCTCTATGAGCAGTTCTTC	CARSRREREGLYEQFF
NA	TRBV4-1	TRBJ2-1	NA	TGCGCCAGCAGCCAAGAGGCTGAGCAGTTCTTC	CASSQEAEQFF
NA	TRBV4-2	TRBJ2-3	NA	TGTGCCAGCAGCCAAGAATTGTTCTCAGATACGCAGTATTTT	CASSQELFSDTQYF
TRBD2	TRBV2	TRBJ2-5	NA	TGTGCCAGCAGTGAAGTAGCGGGGTCCGACGAGACCCAGTACTTC	CASSEVAGSDETQYF
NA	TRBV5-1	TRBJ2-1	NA	TGCGCCAGCAGCTTGTCGTACCAGGGGAATGAGCAGTTCTTC	CASSLSYQGNEQFF
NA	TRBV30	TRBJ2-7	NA	TGTGCCTGGAGGGCAGGGGCCTACGAGCAGTACTTC	CAWRAGAYEQYF
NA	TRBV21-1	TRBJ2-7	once	TGTGCCAGCGGAGCGGGCGAGCAGTACTTC	CASGAGEQYF
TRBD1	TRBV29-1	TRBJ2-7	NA	TGCAGCGTTGAACAACCGGACAGGGGTGCCTACGAGCAGTACTTC	CSVEQPDRGAYEQYF
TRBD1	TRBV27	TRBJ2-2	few	TGTGCCAGCAGTCTAACAGGGGCCGGGGAGCTGTTTTTT	CASSLTGAGELFF
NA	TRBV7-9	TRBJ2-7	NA	TGTGCCAGCAGCCCCGCAAGTCCGGGATCCCAGGGCTACGAGCAGTACTTC	CASSPASPGSQGYEQYF
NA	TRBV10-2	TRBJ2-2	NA	TGCGCCAGCAGTGAGCGGGTCGGCTTAACCGGGGAGCTGTTTTTT	CASSERVGLTGELFF
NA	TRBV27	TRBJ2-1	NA	TGTGCCAGCACACAGACTCTCTACAATGAGCAGTTCTTC	CASTQTLYNEQFF
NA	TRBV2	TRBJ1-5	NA	TGTGCCAGCAGCGGGGATCGGGGGTTGAAGCCCCAGCATTTT	CASSGDRGLKPQHF
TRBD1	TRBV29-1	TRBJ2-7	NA	TGCAGCGTTGTATTGCTGGACAGGGCCTACGAGCAGTACTTC	CSVVLLDRAYEQYF
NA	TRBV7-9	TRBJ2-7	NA	TGTGCCAGCAGCGGCCAGGGTTCCTACGAGCAGTACTTC	CASSGQGSYEQYF
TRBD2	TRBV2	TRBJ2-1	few	TGTGCCAGCAGTGATGGGGGGAGGGCCCGATCCTACAATGAGCAGTTCTTC	CASSDGGRARSYNEQFF
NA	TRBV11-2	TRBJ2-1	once	TGTGCCAGCCACGGCGGGGCGGGGTCTTACAATGAGCAGTTCTTC	CASHGGAGSYNEQFF
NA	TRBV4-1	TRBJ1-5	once	TGCGCCAGCAGCCAAGATTCGAATAGTTACTGGGACACTGATAGCAATCAGCCCCAGCATTTT	CASSQDSNSYWDTDSNQPQHF
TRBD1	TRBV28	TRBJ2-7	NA	TGTGCCAGCAGTTCACAGGGGGCTTACGAGCAGTACTTC	CASSSQGAYEQYF